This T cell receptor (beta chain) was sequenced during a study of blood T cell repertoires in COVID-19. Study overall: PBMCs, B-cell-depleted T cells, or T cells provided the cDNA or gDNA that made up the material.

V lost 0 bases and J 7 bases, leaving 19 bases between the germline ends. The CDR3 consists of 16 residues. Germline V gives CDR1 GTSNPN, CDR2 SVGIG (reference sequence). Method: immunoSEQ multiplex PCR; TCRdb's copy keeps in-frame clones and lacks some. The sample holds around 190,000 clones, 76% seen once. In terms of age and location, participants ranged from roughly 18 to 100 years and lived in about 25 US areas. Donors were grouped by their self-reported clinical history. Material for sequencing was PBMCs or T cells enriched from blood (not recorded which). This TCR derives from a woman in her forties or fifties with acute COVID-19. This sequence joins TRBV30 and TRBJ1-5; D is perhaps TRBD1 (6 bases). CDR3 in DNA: TGTGCCTGGAGTGTTGGGGGTGGATTTGGGGGCCAGCCCCAGCATTTT. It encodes CAWSVGGGFGGQPQHF.